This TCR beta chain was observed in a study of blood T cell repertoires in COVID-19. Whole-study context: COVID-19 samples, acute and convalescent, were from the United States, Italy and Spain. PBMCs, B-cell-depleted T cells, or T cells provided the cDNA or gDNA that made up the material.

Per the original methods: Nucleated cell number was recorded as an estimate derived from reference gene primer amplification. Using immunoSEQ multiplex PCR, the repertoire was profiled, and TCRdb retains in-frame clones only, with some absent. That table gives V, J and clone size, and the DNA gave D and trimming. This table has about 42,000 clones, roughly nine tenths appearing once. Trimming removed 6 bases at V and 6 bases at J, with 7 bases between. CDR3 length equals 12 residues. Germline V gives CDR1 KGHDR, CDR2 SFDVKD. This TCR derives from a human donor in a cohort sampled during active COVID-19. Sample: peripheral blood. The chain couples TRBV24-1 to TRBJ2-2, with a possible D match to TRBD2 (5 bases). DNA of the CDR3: TGTGCCACCAGTCCCGGGGCCGGGGAGCTGTTTTTT. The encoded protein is CATSPGAGELFF.